A single sample is the source of the 5 T cell receptor beta chains below, sequenced in a study of shared clonotypes between healthy human individuals. Profiling relied on immunoSEQ multiplex PCR, and the TCRdb table lists in-frame clones only, not all of them. Counted here are nearly 1 million clones, 76% occurring once; the ten biggest clones make up approximately 1.5%. Sequencing was performed on memory CD4+ T cells sorted from blood. Subset reported: CD45RA-negative fraction. The source of these receptors is a young man in good health.

V usage is TRBV27 and J usage is TRBJ2-7; 14 bases align to TRBD2. Unmatched junction bases numbered 12, after V lost 5 bases and J lost 9 bases. This CDR3 has 16 residues. Germline-derived CDR1 and CDR2 are MNHEY and SMNVEV (reference sequence). CDR3 in DNA: TGTGCCAGCAGTCCCCCGACTAGCGGGGGGGATGTTCGGCAGTACTTC. Translating gives CASSPPTSGGDVRQYF.

J is TRBJ1-2 and V is TRBV7-8; unclear D gene. Per the germline V gene, CDR1 is SGHVS and CDR2 is FQNEAQ. The CDR3 is 13 amino acids. Trimming left V 8 bases short and J 4 bases short, with 14 bases between. CDR3 protein: CASRGALPYGYTF. As DNA, the CDR3 is TGTGCCAGCCGAGGCGCTCTTCCCTATGGCTACACCTTC.

This clone was found a few times. This chain uses TRBV5-4 with TRBJ2-7; the D is unclear. The CDR3 runs 13 residues. Trimming removed 0 bases at V and 3 bases at J, with 7 bases between. Looked up from germline, CDR1 is SGHNT and CDR2 is YYREEE (reference sequence). The CDR3 loop reads CASSLDGYYEQYF. DNA of the CDR3: TGTGCCAGCAGCTTGGACGGTTACTACGAGCAGTACTTC.

The chain couples TRBV28 to TRBJ1-5; D uncertain. From germline, CDR1 is MDHEN and CDR2 SYDVKM. The CDR3 is 15 amino acids. Trimming shortened V by 8 bases and J by 5 bases, and 19 bases separated the two germline ends. CDR3 loop: CASSLRVPDHQPQHF. CDR3 DNA sequence: TGTGCCAGCTCGCTCCGGGTCCCGGACCATCAGCCCCAGCATTTT.

A word on this clone: Other DNA sequences from this sample encode an identical CDR3 as well. This sequence joins TRBV30 and TRBJ2-1, with TRBD1 as a possible D gene (5 bases). CDR3 size: 15 residues. CDR1 is GTSNPN, CDR2 SVGIG, per germline (reference sequence). The ends were cut back, 0 bases at V and 0 bases at J, with 9 bases in the middle. The CDR3 region is CAWSVQASSYNEQFF. The CDR3 DNA reads TGTGCCTGGAGTGTACAGGCGAGCTCCTACAATGAGCAGTTCTTC.